This T cell receptor (beta chain) was recorded in a study of lung T cells in sarcoidosis with Löfgren's syndrome (dated by TCRdb to about 2017). About the full investigation: Sarcoidosis was characterized as a granulomatous, predominantly pulmonary disease marked by accumulation of CD4+ T cells in bronchoalveolar lavage fluid. The repertoire analyses focused on Löfgren's syndrome patients. Overall results and qualifications from the work: CDR3 motifs in TRAV12-1 and TRBV2 were reported to be shared across several Lofgren's syndrome patients, which suggests public CD4+ TCR repertoires. In Lofgren's syndrome patients, relative to control subjects, TRAV12-1 and TRBV2 were reported to be the most expanded V gene segments. In alphabeta pairing analysis, TRAV12-1 preferentially paired with TRBV2, and these paired TCRs showed CDR3 homology. Recognition of a sarcoidosis-associated antigen was only suggested, and the antigen itself remained putative and was not identified.

The germline V gene supplies CDR1 SQVTM and CDR2 ANQGSEA. Taken from cysteine to phenylalanine, the CDR3 has 11 residues. Solely the CDR3 DNA is kept, with 33 bases framed from the first base. TCRdb records Illumina MiSeq as the sequencer. TCRdb trimmed public reads at Q25 via fastp, called clones via MiXCR and kept in-frame beta chains. Each CDR3 protein gets just one entry, which takes the most common genes and DNA from the rows behind it. The sample includes 15,000 to 20,000 distinct CDR3 sequences, with roughly 20% observed a single time. Of the sample, around 4.1% falls within the top ten clones. In the case of this clonotype: The specificity of this receptor is unknown. This may be a read error, as it is one base from a much larger clone.

Material: CD4+ T cells from PBMCs. Here the chain combines TRBV29-1 and TRBJ2-2; a weak D assignment points to TRBD2 (5 bases agree). The clonotype originates from a human donor with sarcoidosis (Löfgren's syndrome or another form), or a control subject (not recorded which). The CDR3 reads as follows: CSVGNTGELLF. The nucleotides are TGCAGCGTGGGGAACACCGGGGAGCTGCTTTTT.